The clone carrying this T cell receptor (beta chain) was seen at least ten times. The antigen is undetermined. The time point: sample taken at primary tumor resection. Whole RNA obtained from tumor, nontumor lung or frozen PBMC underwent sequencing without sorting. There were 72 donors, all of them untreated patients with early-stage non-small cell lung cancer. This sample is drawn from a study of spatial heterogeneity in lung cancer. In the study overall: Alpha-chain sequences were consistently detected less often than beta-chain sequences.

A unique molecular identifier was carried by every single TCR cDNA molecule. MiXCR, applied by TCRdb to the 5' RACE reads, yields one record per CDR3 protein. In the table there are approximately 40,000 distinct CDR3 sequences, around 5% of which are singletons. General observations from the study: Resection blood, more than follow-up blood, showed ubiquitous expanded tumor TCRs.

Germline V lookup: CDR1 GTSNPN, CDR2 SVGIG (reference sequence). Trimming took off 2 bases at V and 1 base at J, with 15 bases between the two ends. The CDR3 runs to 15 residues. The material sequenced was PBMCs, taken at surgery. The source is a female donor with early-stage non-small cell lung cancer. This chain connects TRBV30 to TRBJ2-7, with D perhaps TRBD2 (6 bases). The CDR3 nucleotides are TGTGCCTGGAGTCTGGGGGGAGCGGATTCCTACGAGCAGTACTTC. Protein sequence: CAWSLGGADSYEQYF.